What follows are 24 T cell receptor beta chains derived from one specimen sequenced in a study of cytomegalovirus exposure and HLA in healthy donors. PCR involved 60 Vbeta and 13 Jbeta primers. Sequencing used immunoSEQ multiplex PCR; TCRdb keeps in-frame clones, though not all of them. The table lists 150,000 to 200,000 clones, 65% to 85% of them singletons. What was sequenced was PBMCs. These receptors all come from a woman between 50 and 59 years old in good health and CMV-seropositive.

This rearrangement joins TRBV7-9 to TRBJ2-2; D not certain. CDR3 length: 15 amino acids. With 3 bases removed from V and 0 bases from J, the gap between germline ends came to 8 bases. Germline V gene data show CDR1 as SEHNR and CDR2 as FQNEAQ (reference sequence). CDR3 protein: CASSFHSTNTGELFF. In DNA form, the CDR3 reads TGTGCCAGCAGCTTTCACAGCACGAACACCGGGGAGCTGTTTTTT.

The chain links TRBV2 to TRBJ1-5; 7 positions match TRBD1. The V gene's germline CDR1 is SNHLY and CDR2 FYNNEI. The CDR3 has 14 amino acids. With 3 bases clipped from V and 3 bases from J, the junction kept 2 bases outside the gene matches. In nucleotides, the CDR3 is TGTGCCAGCAGTGATCAGGGGGTCAATCAGCCCCAGCATTTT. Translated, it gives CASSDQGVNQPQHF.

The J gene is TRBJ2-1, the V gene TRBV29-1; the D gene is possibly TRBD2 (5 bases). CDR3 size: 14 residues. Germline CDR1 and CDR2: SQVTM and ANQGSEA. Trimming removed 1 base at V and 3 bases at J, with 10 bases between. Here the CDR3 reads CSVEVEADYNEQFF. Written as DNA, the CDR3 is TGCAGCGTTGAAGTCGAAGCGGACTACAATGAGCAGTTCTTC.

The chain combines TRBV25-1 with TRBJ2-6, with D possibly TRBD1 on 6 matching bases. Deletions cut 6 bases from V and 0 bases from J, with 9 bases between. The CDR3 sequence is 15 residues long. From germline, CDR1 is MGHDK and CDR2 SYGVNS. CDR3 protein: CASSLQGSGANVLTF. Written as DNA, the CDR3 is TGTGCCAGCAGCCTACAGGGCTCTGGGGCCAACGTCCTGACTTTC.

The chain uses TRBV18 and TRBJ2-5; 9 nucleotides line up with TRBD1. Germline assignment: CDR1 KGHSH and CDR2 LQKENI. This CDR3 contains 14 residues. The V gene end was trimmed by 3 bases and the J gene end by 5 bases; junction bases not matched to a gene: 4. CDR3 sequence: CASSPTGGGETQYF. The CDR3, as DNA: TGTGCCAGCTCACCCACAGGGGGCGGGGAGACCCAGTACTTC. The entire variable domain, with the rest obtained from reference TRBV18 and TRBJ2-5, is as follows: NAGVMQNPRHLVRRRGQEARLRCSPMKGHSHVYWYRQLPEEGLKFMVYLQKENIIDESGMPKERFSAEFPKEGPSILRIQQVVRGDSAAYFCASSPTGGGETQYFGPGTRLLVL.

V gene TRBV7-3 combines with J gene TRBJ2-2; D uncertain. CDR3 length equals 15 residues. Trimming shortened V by 3 bases and J by 3 bases, and 11 bases separated the two germline ends. The V gene's germline CDR1 is SGHTA and CDR2 FQGTGA. Written as DNA, the CDR3 is TGTGCCAGCAGCTTGGCCTTTACAGACACCGGGGAGCTGTTTTTT. As protein: CASSLAFTDTGELFF.

The chain uses TRBV19 and TRBJ1-5; TRBD1 might be the D (6 bases). Trimming removed 7 bases from V and 5 bases from J, with 12 bases in between. CDR3 size: 13 residues. Germline CDR1 and CDR2: LNHDA and SQIVND (reference sequence). The CDR3 spells CASTKQGHQPQHF. Here the CDR3 DNA reads TGTGCCAGTACAAAACAGGGCCATCAGCCCCAGCATTTT.

This sequence joins TRBV11-2 and TRBJ2-2; D unclear. This CDR3 has 15 amino acids. Germline CDR1 reads SGHAT; CDR2 reads FQNNGV. V was shortened by 1 base and J by 5 bases, with 11 bases between the two germline ends. As DNA, the CDR3 is TGTGCCAGCAGCTTAGGGAATAGCAATACCGGGGAGCTGTTTTTT. It encodes CASSLGNSNTGELFF.

The chain links TRBV10-1 to TRBJ2-7; D uncertain. The ends were cut back, 6 bases at V and 3 bases at J, with 15 bases in the middle. Germline V gene lookup returns CDR1 WNHNN and CDR2 SYGVQD (reference sequence). The CDR3 totals 14 residues. The CDR3 sequence: CASSDHSSFYEQYF. CDR3 sequence (DNA): TGCGCCAGCAGCGACCATTCTAGTTTCTACGAGCAGTACTTC.

The chain couples TRBV19 to TRBJ1-1; D possibly corresponds to TRBD1 (5 bases). Per the germline V gene, CDR1 is LNHDA and CDR2 is SQIVND (reference sequence). V lost 5 bases to trimming and J lost 1 base, with 11 bases between them. This CDR3 region has 14 residues. CDR3 region: CASSVLGGNTEAFF. In DNA form, the CDR3 reads TGTGCCAGTAGTGTCTTGGGGGGGAACACTGAAGCTTTCTTT.

This clone was picked up a small number of times. The chain joins TRBV6-1 to TRBJ1-1; 8 positions match TRBD1. Trimming took 0 bases from V and 4 from J; bases not matched to a gene: 4. From germline, CDR1 is MNHNS and CDR2 SASEGT. The CDR3 loop spans 15 amino acids. This chain's CDR3 is CASSEATGDGTEAFF. The CDR3, as DNA: TGTGCCAGCAGTGAAGCGACAGGGGATGGCACTGAAGCTTTCTTT.

V usage is TRBV28 and J usage is TRBJ2-1, with 11 bases that match TRBD2. Germline V gene lookup returns CDR1 MDHEN and CDR2 SYDVKM. There are 16 residues in the CDR3. V dropped 1 base and J dropped 4; count of bases not matched to a gene: 3. CDR3 coding DNA: TGTGCCAGCAGTTTATTTTCTAGCGGGGGGTACAATGAGCAGTTCTTC. Its translation is CASSLFSSGGYNEQFF.

This chain joins TRBV9 and TRBJ2-5; 7 positions agree with TRBD2. Germline V gene lookup returns CDR1 SGDLS and CDR2 YYNGEE. CDR3 size: 15 residues. V lost 4 bases and J lost 1; bases outside the gene matches: 7. The CDR3 spells CASSPDGLVQETQYF. CDR3 in DNA: TGTGCCAGCAGCCCGGACGGACTAGTCCAAGAGACCCAGTACTTC.

This clone was observed a handful of times. The chain couples TRBV6-5 to TRBJ1-1; no clear D gene. CDR1 is MNHEY and CDR2 is SVGAGI in the germline V gene. V dropped 10 bases and J dropped 3 bases, with 15 bases sitting between them. The CDR3 extends over 13 amino acids. In DNA form, the CDR3 reads TGTGCCACCACGACGGGAAGTTACACTGAAGCTTTCTTT. Translation: CATTTGSYTEAFF.

The rearrangement links TRBV5-1 to TRBJ2-1, with a possible D match to TRBD1 (6 bases). This CDR3 is 14 amino acids long. V shed 3 bases and J shed 4 bases, with 11 bases lying between them. Germline CDR1 and CDR2: SGHRS and YFSETQ. CDR3 sequence reads: CASSSGTLYNEQFF. CDR3 coding DNA: TGCGCCAGCAGCTCCGGGACACTTTACAATGAGCAGTTCTTC.

This clone was seen a handful of times. DNA for the CDR3: TGTGCCAGCAGGGTCCGGGACAGGGGGCATGAGTTTGGCACTGAAGCTTTCTTT. It translates to CASRVRDRGHEFGTEAFF. V gene TRBV6-4 combines with J gene TRBJ1-1; 12 bases are shared with TRBD1. CDR1 MRHNA and CDR2 SNTAGT come from the germline V gene. Trimming cost V 6 bases and J 4 bases; bases outside gene matches: 15. CDR3 length: 18 residues.

This clone was seen a few times. The chain links TRBV20-1 to TRBJ2-1; no definite D call. CDR3 length equals 11 residues. Germline assignment: CDR1 DFQATT and CDR2 SNEGSKA (reference sequence). V dropped 3 bases and J dropped 8 bases, with 8 bases sitting between them. The CDR3 here is CSASPSYEQFF. The CDR3, as DNA: TGCAGTGCTAGCCCGTCGTATGAGCAGTTCTTC.

This clone was observed a few times. CDR3 DNA sequence: TGTGCCAGCAGCCAATCGACAGACAACTATGGCTACACCTTC. Amino acids: CASSQSTDNYGYTF. The genes are TRBV14 and TRBJ1-2; perhaps TRBD1 as D (5 bases). CDR3 length: 14 amino acids. The ends were cut back, 2 bases at V and 2 bases at J, with 9 bases in the middle. Germline lookup yields CDR1 SGHDN and CDR2 FVKESK.

J is TRBJ2-5 and V is TRBV5-5; D perhaps matches TRBD2 (5 bases). Germline-derived CDR1 and CDR2 are SGHKS and YYEKEE (reference sequence). Trimming removed 2 bases at V and 1 base at J, with 9 bases between. The CDR3 has 14 amino acids. CDR3 nucleotide sequence: TGTGCCAGCAGCTTCTCGACTACCCAAGAGACCCAGTACTTC. Protein product: CASSFSTTQETQYF.

This sequence joins TRBV2 and TRBJ1-2; D is ambiguous. The CDR3 runs 12 residues. Germline V gene data show CDR1 as SNHLY and CDR2 as FYNNEI. V was shortened by 4 bases and J by 5 bases, with 8 bases between the two germline ends. This chain's CDR3 is CASSVESYGYTF. The CDR3 DNA is TGTGCCAGCAGTGTAGAAAGTTATGGCTACACCTTC.

The chain couples TRBV11-2 to TRBJ1-3, with unresolved D. V shed 2 bases and J shed 0 bases, with 5 bases lying between them. The CDR3 totals 14 residues. Germline CDR1 SGHAT, CDR2 FQNNGV. This CDR3 is CASSLTGSGNTIYF. The CDR3 DNA reads TGTGCCAGCAGCTTAACCGGCTCTGGAAACACCATATATTTT.

The chain is built from TRBV27 and TRBJ1-5; possibly TRBD1 for D (5 bases). There are 13 residues in the CDR3. Germline-derived CDR1 and CDR2 are MNHEY and SMNVEV (reference sequence). The V end lost 3 bases, the J end lost 3 bases, and 6 bases lay between the germline ends. Here the CDR3 reads CASSFGANQPQHF. CDR3 in DNA: TGTGCCAGCAGTTTTGGGGCCAATCAGCCCCAGCATTTT.

The rearrangement links TRBV9 to TRBJ2-5; D unclear. The length of the CDR3 is 14 residues. Looked up from germline, CDR1 is SGDLS and CDR2 is YYNGEE. V dropped 1 base and J dropped 1 base, with 8 bases sitting between them. CDR3 in DNA: TGTGCCAGCAGCGTAAGCCGACTCCAAGAGACCCAGTACTTC. This gives the protein CASSVSRLQETQYF.

In its sample, this clone was seen once. The chain links TRBV5-1 to TRBJ2-5; a possible D gene is TRBD1 (8 bases). The CDR3 extends over 14 amino acids. V was shortened by 1 base and J by 11 bases, with 18 bases between the two germline ends. Per germline, CDR1 SGHRS and CDR2 YFSETQ. For the CDR3, the DNA is TGCGCCAGCAGCTTGAGGCAGGGGGCGGGGGAGCAGTACTTC. Translation: CASSLRQGAGEQYF.